Following are 10 T cell receptor beta chains from one sample sequenced in a study of blood T cell repertoires in COVID-19. Here immunoSEQ multiplex PCR was the method, and the copy in TCRdb shows in-frame clones only, minus some. The data hold approximately 250,000 clones, with roughly 83% observed a single time. The sample consisted of peripheral blood. These receptors were taken from an elderly woman with COVID-19, enrolled during active disease.

This clone occurred a few times. The chain combines TRBV4-1 with TRBJ2-5; 10 nucleotides line up with TRBD2. Germline loops: CDR1 MGHRA, CDR2 YSYEKL. The CDR3 runs 16 residues. The V and J ends lost 4 bases and 2 bases, in that order; junction bases with no gene match: 7. CDR3 nucleotide sequence: TGCGCCAGCAGCCTTGAACAGACTAGCGGGCAAGAGACCCAGTACTTC. Its protein product is CASSLEQTSGQETQYF.

This clone occurred once. The junction departs from the called germline gene at one end, perhaps through a read error. The chain has TRBV28 and TRBJ1-2; D not certain. Germline V gene sequence: CDR1 MDHEN, CDR2 SYDVKM. The CDR3 totals 12 residues. CDR3 residues: CVSSAINYGYTF. CDR3 DNA: TGCGTGAGCAGCGCCATCAACTATGGCTACACCTTC.

V gene TRBV5-4 combines with J gene TRBJ2-7, with unresolved D. The germline gives CDR1 SGHNT, CDR2 YYREEE (reference sequence). The germline V and J ends were trimmed by 0 bases and 3 bases, with 13 bases remaining between them. The CDR3 runs to 15 residues. This chain's CDR3 is CASSLASGSGYEQYF. CDR3 bases: TGTGCCAGCAGCTTGGCCTCAGGAAGTGGCTACGAGCAGTACTTC. Based on the CDR3 plus reference TRBV5-4 and TRBJ2-7, the full variable domain is ETGVTQSPTHLIKTRGQQVTLRCSSQSGHNTVSWYQQALGQGPQFIFQYYREEENGRGNFPPRFSGLQFPNYSSELNVNALELDDSALYLCASSLASGSGYEQYFGPGTRLTVT.

This clone has just one count. Other nucleotide sequences in the sample specify the same CDR3. In nucleotides, the CDR3 is TGCGCCAGCAGCCTCGGACAGGGGTCCTACAATGAGCAGTTCTTC. It encodes CASSLGQGSYNEQFF. The chain couples TRBV5-1 to TRBJ2-1, with 9 bases that match TRBD1. This CDR3 is built from 15 residues. V lost 4 bases and J lost 1; bases outside the gene matches: 3. Germline CDR1 and CDR2: SGHRS and YFSETQ.

This clone was picked up a small number of times. The chain is built from TRBV10-1 and TRBJ2-3; D is unclear. V lost 4 bases to trimming and J lost 2 bases, with 7 bases between them. Germline V gene sequence: CDR1 WNHNN, CDR2 SYGVQD (reference sequence). This CDR3 contains 13 residues. As DNA, the CDR3 is TGCGCCAGCAGTGGTGGGCACACAGATACGCAGTATTTT. Protein: CASSGGHTDTQYF.

The V and J genes are TRBV7-2 and TRBJ1-5, with TRBD1 matching 12 bases. The CDR3 is 15 residues long. J lost 9 bases, V lost 5 bases, and 8 bases had no gene match. CDR1 and CDR2 from the germline V gene are SGHTA and FQGNSA. This CDR3 reads CASSKDGTGGWPQHF. DNA of the CDR3: TGTGCCAGCAGCAAAGACGGGACAGGGGGCTGGCCCCAGCATTTT.

The chain is built from TRBV24-1 and TRBJ2-1; 13 nucleotides line up with TRBD2. V lost 2 bases, J lost 15 bases, and 9 bases stayed unmatched. CDR1 and CDR2 (germline): KGHDR, SFDVKD. The CDR3 sequence is 15 residues long. The CDR3 spells CATSDWTSGGVGLFF. Here the CDR3 DNA reads TGTGCCACCAGTGATTGGACTAGCGGGGGCGTCGGGTTGTTCTTC.

This sequence joins TRBV18 and TRBJ2-2; D uncertain. The CDR3 is 13 amino acids. Germline CDR1 reads KGHSH; CDR2 reads LQKENI. V lost 0 bases to trimming and J lost 8 bases, with 7 bases between them. CDR3 sequence: CASSPPMEGELFF. The CDR3 DNA follows: TGTGCCAGCTCACCACCGATGGAGGGGGAGCTGTTTTTT.

This sequence joins TRBV28 and TRBJ1-6, with 8 bases that match TRBD1. V lost 5 bases, J lost 7 bases, and 4 bases stayed unmatched. This CDR3 contains 14 residues. The germline V gene has CDR1 MDHEN and CDR2 SYDVKM. CDR3 loop: CASSPDRANSPLHF. As DNA, the CDR3 is TGTGCCAGCAGTCCGGACAGGGCAAATTCACCCCTCCACTTT. Looking up the rest from reference TRBV28 and TRBJ1-6 gives the full variable domain: DVKVTQSSRYLVKRTGEKVFLECVQDMDHENMFWYRQDPGLGLRLIYFSYDVKMKEKGDIPEGYSVSREKKERFSLILESASTNQTSMYLCASSPDRANSPLHFGNGTRLTVT.

This rearrangement joins TRBV5-1 to TRBJ1-6; D might be TRBD1 (6 bases). Germline V CDR1 and CDR2: SGHRS, YFSETQ. V shed 3 bases and J shed 10 bases, with 17 bases lying between them. The CDR3 has 15 amino acids. CDR3 sequence: CASSYQGQRDSPLHF. The CDR3 DNA reads as TGCGCCAGCAGCTACCAGGGGCAGAGGGACTCACCCCTCCACTTT.